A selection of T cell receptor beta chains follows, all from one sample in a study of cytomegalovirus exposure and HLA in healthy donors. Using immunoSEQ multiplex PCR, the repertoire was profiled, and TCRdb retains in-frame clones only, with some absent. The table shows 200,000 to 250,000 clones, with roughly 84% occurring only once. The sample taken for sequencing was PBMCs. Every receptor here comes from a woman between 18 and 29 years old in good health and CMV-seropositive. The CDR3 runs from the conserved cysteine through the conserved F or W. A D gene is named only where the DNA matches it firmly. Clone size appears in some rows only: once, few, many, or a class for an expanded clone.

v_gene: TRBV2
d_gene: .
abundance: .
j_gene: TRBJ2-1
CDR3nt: TGTGCCAGCAGTCCCGGAGTTAGAACTCTCTCCTACAATGAGCAGTTCTTC
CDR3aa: CASSPGVRTLSYNEQFF

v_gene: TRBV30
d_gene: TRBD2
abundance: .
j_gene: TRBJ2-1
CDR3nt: TGTGCCTGGAGTGTACTGCCTAGCGGGAGTTACAATGAGCAGTTCTTC
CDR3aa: CAWSVLPSGSYNEQFF

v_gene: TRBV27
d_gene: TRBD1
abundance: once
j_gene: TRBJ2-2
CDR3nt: TGTGCCAGCAGTTTAAAGTTTCATAGGACAGGGGATGTCCGAACCGGGGAGCTGTTTTTT
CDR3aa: CASSLKFHRTGDVRTGELFF

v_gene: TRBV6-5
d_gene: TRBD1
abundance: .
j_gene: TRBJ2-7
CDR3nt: TGTGCCAGCAGGTACAGGGGCTCCTACGAGCAGTACTTC
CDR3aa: CASRYRGSYEQYF

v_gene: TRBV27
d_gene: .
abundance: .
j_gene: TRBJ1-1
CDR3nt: TGTGCCAGCAGTTCGGTGAACACTGAAGCTTTCTTT
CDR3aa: CASSSVNTEAFF

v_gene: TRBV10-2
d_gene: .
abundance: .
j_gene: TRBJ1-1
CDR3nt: TGCGCCAGCAGCATCGGTGGGGGGGCTGAAGCTTTCTTT
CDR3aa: CASSIGGGAEAFF

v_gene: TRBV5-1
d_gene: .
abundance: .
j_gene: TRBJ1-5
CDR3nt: TGCGCCAGCAGCTCCTCAGGGGCGATTCATCAGCCCCAGCATTTT
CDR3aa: CASSSSGAIHQPQHF

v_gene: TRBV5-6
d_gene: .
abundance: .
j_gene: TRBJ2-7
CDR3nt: TGTGCCAGCAGCCCCAGGGGATTATACGAGCAGTACTTC
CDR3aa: CASSPRGLYEQYF

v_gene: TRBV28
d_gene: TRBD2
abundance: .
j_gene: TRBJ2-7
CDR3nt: TGTGCCAGCAGTTTAAGCCCTAGCGGAGCCTACGAGCAGTACTTC
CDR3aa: CASSLSPSGAYEQYF

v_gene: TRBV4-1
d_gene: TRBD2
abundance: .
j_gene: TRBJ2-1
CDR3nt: TGCGCCAGCAGCCAAGAATCTAGCGGAAGGGGCCGGGAGCAGTTCTTC
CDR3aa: CASSQESSGRGREQFF

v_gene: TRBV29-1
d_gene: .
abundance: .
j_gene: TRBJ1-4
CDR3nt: TGCAGCGTGGAGGCCGGACGGGCTAATGAAAAACTGTTTTTT
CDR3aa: CSVEAGRANEKLFF

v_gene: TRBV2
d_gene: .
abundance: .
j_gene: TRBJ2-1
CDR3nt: TGTGCCAGCAGAAAACACGTCCATTCCTACAATGAGCAGTTCTTC
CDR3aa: CASRKHVHSYNEQFF

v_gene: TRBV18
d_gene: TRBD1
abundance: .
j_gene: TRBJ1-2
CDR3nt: TGTGCCAGCTCACCACGGACAGGCAACGGCTATGGCTACACCTTC
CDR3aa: CASSPRTGNGYGYTF

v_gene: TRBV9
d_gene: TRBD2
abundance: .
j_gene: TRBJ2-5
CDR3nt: TGTGCCAGCAGCGTAAGTGGTGGGCTAGCGGAAGAGACCCAGTACTTC
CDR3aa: CASSVSGGLAEETQYF

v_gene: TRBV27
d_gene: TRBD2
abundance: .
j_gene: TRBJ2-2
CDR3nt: TGTGCCAGCTCCACTAGCGCCGGGGAGCTGTTTTTT
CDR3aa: CASSTSAGELFF

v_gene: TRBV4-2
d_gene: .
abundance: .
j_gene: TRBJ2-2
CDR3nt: TGTGCCAGCAGCCAAGAGGAGGGGCAGTCCACCGGGGAGCTGTTTTTT
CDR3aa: CASSQEEGQSTGELFF